The 21 T cell receptor beta chains in this list originate from one sample, sequenced in a study of blood T cell repertoires in COVID-19. Clones were read by immunoSEQ multiplex PCR, and TCRdb kept only the in-frame ones, dropping some. The data contain about 140,000 clones, about 91% of them singletons. Specimen: peripheral blood. The receptors were gathered from a human donor in a cohort sampled during active COVID-19.

V usage is TRBV4-2 and J usage is TRBJ1-2; 8 nucleotides agree with TRBD1. Germline V CDR1 and CDR2: LGHNA, YNFKEQ. CDR3 length: 15 amino acids. V shed 4 bases, J shed 3 bases, and the junction held 7 bases outside the gene matches. CDR3 protein: CASSPEGQVDYGYTF. The CDR3 DNA sequence: TGTGCCAGCAGCCCCGAGGGACAGGTGGACTATGGCTACACCTTC.

J is TRBJ2-7 and V is TRBV7-2; 10 bases agree with TRBD1. Germline V gives CDR1 SGHTA, CDR2 FQGNSA. The CDR3 extends over 15 amino acids. V lost 5 bases to trimming and J lost 2 bases; unmatched junction nucleotides: 6. The CDR3 is CASSPVGQGTYEQYF. For the CDR3, the DNA is TGTGCCAGCAGCCCCGTGGGACAGGGGACCTACGAGCAGTACTTC.

The J gene is TRBJ1-1, the V gene TRBV7-9, with 8 bases that match TRBD1. V shed 5 bases and J 5 bases; nucleotides not matched to a gene: 13. Looked up from germline, CDR1 is SEHNR and CDR2 is FQNEAQ (reference sequence). The CDR3 runs 16 residues. CDR3 coding DNA: TGTGCCAGCAGCACTCGGGACAGGTGGGGAAAAACTGAAGCTTTCTTT. Translation gives CASSTRDRWGKTEAFF.

This chain connects TRBV27 to TRBJ2-1; 13 positions agree with TRBD2. The V and J ends lost 5 bases and 3 bases, in that order; junction bases with no gene match: 4. Per the germline V gene, CDR1 is MNHEY and CDR2 is SMNVEV (reference sequence). The CDR3 loop spans 16 amino acids. The CDR3 region is CASSRLAGGLYNEQFF. CDR3 nucleotide sequence: TGTGCCAGCAGTCGACTAGCGGGGGGACTCTACAATGAGCAGTTCTTC.

The chain recombines TRBV20-1 with TRBJ2-1; 8 bases are shared with TRBD2. Looked up from germline, CDR1 is DFQATT and CDR2 is SNEGSKA (reference sequence). Trimming at V came to 3 bases and at J to 4 bases, leaving 5 bases not matched to a gene. The CDR3 covers 14 residues. The CDR3 coding sequence is TGCAGTGCTAGTCCGAGCGGGGGTTACAATGAGCAGTTCTTC. Translating gives CSASPSGGYNEQFF.

The V call is TRBV5-1, the J call TRBJ2-7; D is perhaps TRBD1 (5 bases). This CDR3 region has 15 residues. V lost 4 bases and J lost 3, with 17 bases in between. The V gene's germline CDR1 is SGHRS and CDR2 YFSETQ. The CDR3 region is CASSLHSLDSYEQYF. CDR3 bases: TGCGCCAGCAGCCTCCACTCCCTAGACAGCTACGAGCAGTACTTC.

The chain is built from TRBV5-6 and TRBJ2-3; 9 bases are shared with TRBD1. The junction had 4 bases not matched to a gene; V was cut back by 4 bases and J by 1 base. This CDR3 spans 15 amino acids. CDR1 and CDR2 (germline): SGHDT, YYEEEE. The CDR3 DNA is TGTGCCAGCAGCCCGGGGACAGGGCGCACAGATACGCAGTATTTT. Its protein product is CASSPGTGRTDTQYF.

J is TRBJ2-7 and V is TRBV2, with 8 nucleotides matching TRBD1. J gave up 2 bases and V 4 bases, and 4 bases lay outside the gene matches. This CDR3 has 14 residues. CDR1 is SNHLY and CDR2 is FYNNEI in the germline V gene. The CDR3 region is CASSARQGPYEQYF. The CDR3 DNA is TGTGCCAGCAGTGCTCGACAGGGGCCCTACGAGCAGTACTTC.

The chain links TRBV12-3 or TRBV12-4 to TRBJ1-2; no firm D call. V lost 4 bases, J lost 2 bases, and 8 bases lay in between. This CDR3 spans 13 amino acids. In DNA, the CDR3 is TGTGCCAGCAGTTCAGCAGAGAACTATGGCTACACCTTC. It yields the protein CASSSAENYGYTF.

A single count supports this clone. The chain is built from TRBV29-1 and TRBJ2-2; unclear D gene. CDR1 SQVTM and CDR2 ANQGSEA come from the germline V gene. This CDR3 has 12 residues. The V end was cut by 5 bases, the J end by 7 bases, with 11 bases between. The CDR3, as DNA: TGCAGCGTTACTAACCCCCACGGGGAGCTGTTTTTT. It specifies CSVTNPHGELFF.

This chain uses TRBV30 with TRBJ2-7; TRBD2 matches at 7 bases. V gave up 8 bases and J gave up 6 bases; unmatched junction bases: 10. The CDR3 has 12 residues. The germline CDR1 and CDR2 sequences are GTSNPN and SVGIG (reference sequence). CDR3 nucleotide sequence: TGTGCCGTGGGGGGGGTCTGGATCGAGCAGTACTTC. This translates into CAVGGVWIEQYF.

The gene calls are TRBV29-1 and TRBJ2-5, with D possibly TRBD1 on 5 matching bases. This CDR3 is 13 amino acids long. Germline CDR1 is SQVTM and CDR2 is ANQGSEA. V was shortened by 6 bases and J by 4 bases, with 15 bases between the two germline ends. The CDR3 region is CSVLRQRRETQYF. The DNA of the CDR3 is TGCAGCGTCCTCCGACAGAGACGAGAGACCCAGTACTTC.

This clone occurred a few times. The chain recombines TRBV15 with TRBJ1-6; TRBD1 might be the D (5 bases). The CDR3 covers 16 residues. CDR1 is LNHNV, CDR2 YYDKDF, per germline (reference sequence). V was shortened by 4 bases and J by 0 bases, with 10 bases between the two germline ends. The CDR3 nucleotides are TGTGCCACCAGCACCGACAGAGACTCCTATAATTCACCCCTCCACTTT. This codes for CATSTDRDSYNSPLHF.

V is TRBV7-8 and J is TRBJ2-7, with TRBD1 identical over 8 bases. Unmatched junction bases numbered 2, after V lost 1 base and J lost 3 bases. The CDR3 contains 14 residues. Germline loops: CDR1 SGHVS, CDR2 FQNEAQ. The CDR3 protein is CASSLGGQGYEQYF. As DNA, the CDR3 is TGTGCCAGCAGCTTAGGAGGACAGGGCTACGAGCAGTACTTC.

The chain couples TRBV5-1 to TRBJ2-2; a weak D match, TRBD2 (6 bases). CDR1 and CDR2 (germline): SGHRS, YFSETQ. Trimming stripped 2 bases from V and 5 bases from J, with 13 bases between. The CDR3 extends over 15 amino acids. CDR3: CASSFLRTNTGELFF. The CDR3 DNA sequence: TGCGCCAGCAGCTTTCTACGGACTAATACCGGGGAGCTGTTTTTT. The variable domain in full, completed from reference TRBV5-1 and TRBJ2-2, reads KAGVTQTPRYLIKTRGQQVTLSCSPISGHRSVSWYQQTPGQGLQFLFEYFSETQRNKGNFPGRFSGRQFSNSRSEMNVSTLELGDSALYLCASSFLRTNTGELFFGEGSRLTVL.

The rearrangement links TRBV29-1 to TRBJ1-2; 7 positions agree with TRBD1. With 3 bases clipped from V and 0 bases from J, the junction kept 4 bases outside the gene matches. Germline CDR1 SQVTM, CDR2 ANQGSEA. CDR3 length: 14 amino acids. This CDR3 reads CSVDRTGSNYGYTF. The CDR3 bases are TGCAGCGTTGACCGGACAGGCTCTAACTATGGCTACACCTTC.

The chain's CDR3 is CAWSGTGSYEQYF. The DNA of the CDR3 is TGTGCCTGGAGCGGGACAGGGAGCTACGAGCAGTACTTC. The chain uses TRBV30 and TRBJ2-7; 9 nucleotides match TRBD1. Germline CDR1 is GTSNPN and CDR2 is SVGIG (reference sequence). J gave up 3 bases and V 3 bases, and 3 bases lay outside the gene matches. CDR3 length equals 13 residues.

This sequence joins TRBV7-8 and TRBJ2-2; D perhaps matches TRBD1 (6 bases). Germline V gene lookup returns CDR1 SGHVS and CDR2 FQNEAQ. The CDR3 is 15 amino acids. V was cut by 1 base and J by 6 bases, with 12 bases left in between. The chain's CDR3 is CASSLGRGRAGELFF. CDR3 bases: TGTGCCAGCAGCTTAGGCAGGGGAAGGGCCGGGGAGCTGTTTTTT.

This chain links TRBV19 with TRBJ2-1; 8 bases align to TRBD1. CDR3 length: 16 amino acids. V shed 3 bases and J 5 bases; nucleotides not matched to a gene: 9. Germline V gene lookup returns CDR1 LNHDA and CDR2 SQIVND (reference sequence). The CDR3 region is CASSIPDRGLHNEQFF. The CDR3 coding sequence is TGTGCCAGTAGTATCCCCGACAGGGGCCTCCACAATGAGCAGTTCTTC.

The genes are TRBV3-1 (or the pseudogene TRBV3-2) and TRBJ2-5; D is perhaps TRBD2 (6 bases). Germline V gives CDR1 LGHDT, CDR2 YNNKEL (reference sequence). The CDR3 runs to 16 residues. Trimming took 1 base from V and 2 from J, leaving 14 bases between them. The CDR3 bases are TGTGCCAGCAGCCAAGTGCCCGGGACTCATCAAGAGACCCAGTACTTC. It encodes CASSQVPGTHQETQYF.

The chain combines TRBV9 with TRBJ1-3; 9 bases are shared with TRBD1. Germline trimming cut 2 bases from V and 4 bases from J; bases unmatched to any gene: 1. The CDR3 is 14 residues long. Germline V gives CDR1 SGDLS, CDR2 YYNGEE. In nucleotides, the CDR3 is TGTGCCAGCAGCGTTGGGACAGGGGGAAACACCATATATTTT. This translates into CASSVGTGGNTIYF.